The 27 T cell receptor beta chains below were found in one sample sequenced in a study of T cell changes during pregnancy in multiple sclerosis (dated by TCRdb to 2018 to 2020). The library was made by the immunoSEQ multiplex PCR assay. The source is immuneACCESS, and TCRdb retained only in-frame sequences with V and J called. Part of the clones is not carried over; for the studies checked, unresolved V genes explain less than half of this, and the remainder is unexplained. A total of fewer than 80,000 clones appear in this sample, around 94% of them only once. The ten most abundant clones make up more than 0.12% of the sample. Sequenced material: CD4+ T cells from peripheral blood mononuclear cells, taken after pregnancy. All receptors come from a female donor with multiple sclerosis, enrolled in a pregnancy study.

The chain uses TRBV19 and TRBJ2-1, with 8 bases matching TRBD2. Trimming at V came to 11 bases and at J to 7 bases, leaving 16 bases not matched to a gene. CDR1 is LNHDA and CDR2 is SQIVND in the germline V gene (reference sequence). CDR3 length equals 15 residues. CDR3: CASRRSGSLPNEQFF. The CDR3 region has the DNA TGTGCCTCCCGGCGGAGCGGGAGTCTCCCAAATGAGCAGTTCTTC.

CDR3 DNA sequence: TGTGCCAGCAGCGTAGATCTCCCCGGGACAGTAAAGGAGACCCAGTACTTC. Its translation: CASSVDLPGTVKETQYF. The chain has TRBV9 and TRBJ2-5; 7 nucleotides line up with TRBD1. Trimming took 0 bases from V and 5 from J; bases not matched to a gene: 13. CDR1 is SGDLS and CDR2 is YYNGEE in the germline V gene. This CDR3 region has 17 residues.

The V and J genes are TRBV27 and TRBJ2-5; TRBD2 is a possible D gene (7 bases). The CDR3 spans 15 residues. Germline CDR1 reads MNHEY; CDR2 reads SMNVEV (reference sequence). V shed 3 bases and J shed 3 bases, with 14 bases lying between them. This CDR3 reads CASSLMGRGEETQYF. The DNA of the CDR3 is TGTGCCAGCAGTTTGATGGGGAGGGGGGAAGAGACCCAGTACTTC.

This clone showed up just once. CDR3 residues: CASSTGAGSLETQYF. The CDR3 DNA follows: TGTGCCAGTAGTACCGGGGCGGGATCGTTAGAGACCCAGTACTTC. The rearrangement joins TRBV19 to TRBJ2-5; a weak D match, TRBD2 (6 bases). V was trimmed by 4 bases and J by 4 bases, leaving 16 bases between them. The CDR3 sequence is 15 residues long. CDR1 is LNHDA, CDR2 SQIVND, per germline (reference sequence). Full variable domain (missing parts from reference TRBV19 and TRBJ2-5): DGGITQSPKYLFRKEGQNVTLSCEQNLNHDAMYWYRQDPGQGLRLIYYSQIVNDFQKGDIAEGYSVSREKKESFPLTVTSAQKNPTAFYLCASSTGAGSLETQYFGPGTRLLVL.

The rearrangement uses TRBV6-6 and TRBJ1-1; 10 bases are shared with TRBD1. V lost 7 bases and J lost 5; bases outside the gene matches: 13. The CDR3 contains 16 residues. The germline V gene has CDR1 MNHNY and CDR2 SVGAGI (reference sequence). The CDR3 here is CASTTGRQGARTEAFF. The CDR3 DNA reads TGTGCCAGCACCACGGGGCGACAGGGGGCGAGGACTGAAGCTTTCTTT.

Here the CDR3 reads CASSIQGAQNIQYF. DNA for the CDR3: TGTGCCAGCAGCATCCAGGGGGCCCAAAACATTCAGTACTTC. The J gene is TRBJ2-4, the V gene TRBV7-2; TRBD1 matches at 8 bases. V lost 5 bases, J lost 5 bases, and 5 bases stayed unmatched. Per germline, CDR1 SGHTA and CDR2 FQGNSA. The CDR3 spans 14 residues.

This chain joins TRBV6-5 and TRBJ1-1; 9 bases are a match to TRBD1. The trim removed 7 bases at V and 4 bases at J, leaving 7 bases unmatched. The length of the CDR3 is 14 residues. The V gene's germline CDR1 is MNHEY and CDR2 SVGAGI. The CDR3 DNA reads TGTGCCAGCAACCACAGGGGGCTCGGCACTGAAGCTTTCTTT. Its protein is CASNHRGLGTEAFF.

The chain combines TRBV28 with TRBJ2-2; TRBD2 is a possible D gene (6 bases). V was cut by 6 bases and J by 1 base, with 9 bases left in between. Germline-derived CDR1 and CDR2 are MDHEN and SYDVKM. The CDR3 loop spans 14 amino acids. This chain's CDR3 is CASRISGNTGELFF. The CDR3 nucleotides are TGTGCCAGCAGGATTAGCGGGAACACCGGGGAGCTGTTTTTT. Complete variable domain (other parts from reference TRBV28 and TRBJ2-2): DVKVTQSSRYLVKRTGEKVFLECVQDMDHENMFWYRQDPGLGLRLIYFSYDVKMKEKGDIPEGYSVSREKKERFSLILESASTNQTSMYLCASRISGNTGELFFGEGSRLTVL.

V gene TRBV18 combines with J gene TRBJ2-1, with a weak D call TRBD2 (7 bases). Trimming shortened V by 2 bases and J by 4 bases, and 18 bases separated the two germline ends. CDR3 length equals 17 residues. Per germline, CDR1 KGHSH and CDR2 LQKENI. The CDR3 region is CASSPSGVTSRYNEQFF. As DNA, the CDR3 is TGTGCCAGCTCACCATCAGGGGTGACTAGCAGGTACAATGAGCAGTTCTTC.

This clone has a single count. The J gene is TRBJ2-1, the V gene TRBV29-1; 7 bases agree with TRBD2. V trimming: 6 bases; J trimming: 10 bases; junction bases outside the gene matches: 3. Germline CDR1 and CDR2: SQVTM and ANQGSEA. CDR3 size: 10 residues. The CDR3 nucleotides read TGCAGCGTCAGTAGCGGGGAGCAGTTCTTC. Translated: CSVSSGEQFF.

The chain combines TRBV7-6 with TRBJ2-3, with TRBD2 identical over 9 bases. The CDR3 length is 17 residues. Trimming cost V 2 bases and J 3 bases; bases outside gene matches: 9. CDR1 and CDR2 (germline): SGHVS, FNYEAQ. The CDR3 region is CASSLTSGSLRTDTQYF. CDR3 nucleotides: TGTGCCAGCAGCTTAACTAGCGGGTCCCTGAGAACAGATACGCAGTATTTT.

CDR3 loop: CASSRGGEGEKLFF. CDR3 in DNA: TGTGCCAGCAGCAGGGGCGGGGAGGGGGAAAAACTGTTTTTT. The V gene is TRBV7-2, the J gene TRBJ1-4; perhaps TRBD1 as D (5 bases). Trimming took off 5 bases at V and 8 bases at J, with 15 bases between the two ends. This CDR3 spans 14 amino acids. Germline loops: CDR1 SGHTA, CDR2 FQGNSA. Drawing the rest from reference TRBV7-2 and TRBJ1-4, the complete variable domain is GAGVSQSPSNKVTEKGKDVELRCDPISGHTALYWYRQSLGQGLEFLIYFQGNSAPDKSGLPSDRFSAERTGGSVSTLTIQRTQQEDSAVYLCASSRGGEGEKLFFGSGTQLSVL.

The V call is TRBV19, the J call TRBJ2-1; 9 bases agree with TRBD2. The CDR3 sequence is 11 residues long. Germline CDR1 LNHDA, CDR2 SQIVND (reference sequence). The V and J ends lost 9 bases and 16 bases, in that order; junction bases with no gene match: 10. The CDR3 nucleotides are TGTGCCAGCGGAGCAGCGGGAGGCCTATTCTTC. It encodes CASGAAGGLFF.

The chain employs TRBV2 and TRBJ1-1; 7 nucleotides line up with TRBD1. CDR1 and CDR2 from the germline V gene are SNHLY and FYNNEI. V was clipped by 6 bases and J by 3 bases; unmatched bases: 10. The CDR3 runs 15 residues. CDR3 in DNA: TGTGCCAGCAGGGAACAGGGGCTGCGGGACACTGAAGCTTTCTTT. Translating gives CASREQGLRDTEAFF.

The rearrangement uses TRBV7-9 and TRBJ2-4, with a weak D call TRBD1 (6 bases). Trimming removed 5 bases at V and 9 bases at J, with 23 bases between. This CDR3 spans 16 amino acids. Looked up from germline, CDR1 is SEHNR and CDR2 is FQNEAQ (reference sequence). CDR3 DNA: TGTGCCAGCAGCCCCGAGAAGGTCGGCAAAGGGGGCATTCAGTACTTC. Encoded protein: CASSPEKVGKGGIQYF.

This chain joins TRBV15 and TRBJ2-4; 7 bases agree with TRBD2. V shed 1 base, J shed 3 bases, and the junction held 15 bases outside the gene matches. The germline V gene encodes CDR1 LNHNV and CDR2 YYDKDF (reference sequence). This CDR3 has 19 amino acids. CDR3 in DNA: TGTGCCACCAGCAGAGGAGAGGGAGGGCTCCTAAGGGACAAAAACATTCAGTACTTC. Its protein is CATSRGEGGLLRDKNIQYF.

The genes are TRBV18 and TRBJ2-3; tentatively, D is TRBD2 (6 bases). This CDR3 has 14 residues. Per germline, CDR1 KGHSH and CDR2 LQKENI. The germline V and J ends were trimmed by 5 bases and 2 bases, with 11 bases remaining between them. Written as DNA, the CDR3 is TGTGCCAGCTCAAGCCGGGACTTCACAGATACGCAGTATTTT. It yields the protein CASSSRDFTDTQYF.

This rearrangement joins TRBV6-1 to TRBJ2-6; 11 nucleotides match TRBD1. The CDR3 is 19 amino acids. Germline trimming cut 2 bases from V and 4 bases from J; bases unmatched to any gene: 10. Looked up from germline, CDR1 is MNHNS and CDR2 is SASEGT. The CDR3 DNA sequence: TGTGCCAGCAGTGAAATGGGACAGGGGGTCGGATCGGGGGCCAACGTCCTGACTTTC. Its translation is CASSEMGQGVGSGANVLTF.

This clone appeared a single time. CDR3 region: CAWGRSGEQYF. In nucleotides, the CDR3 is TGTGCCTGGGGAAGGAGTGGCGAGCAGTACTTC. V usage is TRBV30 and J usage is TRBJ2-7; D remains ambiguous. V lost 5 bases and J lost 6, with 11 bases in between. This CDR3 contains 11 residues. Germline values: CDR1 GTSNPN, CDR2 SVGIG (reference sequence).

The CDR3, as DNA: TGCGCCAGCAGCTTGGCTGTGACTAGCGGGGCTCTTTACGAGCAGTACTTC. The encoded protein is CASSLAVTSGALYEQYF. V and J are TRBV5-1 and TRBJ2-7; 11 positions agree with TRBD2. V lost 0 bases, J lost 4 bases, and 9 bases stayed unmatched. This CDR3 has 17 amino acids. Germline lookup yields CDR1 SGHRS and CDR2 YFSETQ.

The chain carries TRBV6-1 and TRBJ2-7, with 8 bases aligning to TRBD2. Germline V gene lookup returns CDR1 MNHNS and CDR2 SASEGT. V was pared by 5 bases and J by 2 bases, with 8 bases of the junction left unmatched. There are 15 residues in the CDR3. The CDR3 loop reads CASSPGTSQPYEQYF. CDR3 sequence (DNA): TGTGCCAGCAGTCCCGGGACTAGTCAACCCTACGAGCAGTACTTC.

This clone came up once. V gene TRBV10-3 combines with J gene TRBJ1-1, with 7 bases aligning to TRBD1. Unmatched junction bases numbered 11, after V lost 8 bases and J lost 5 bases. This CDR3 has 14 residues. Per germline, CDR1 ENHRY and CDR2 SYGVKD. CDR3 region: CAISLQGSQTEAFF. The DNA for the CDR3 is TGTGCCATCTCTTTACAGGGGAGCCAAACTGAAGCTTTCTTT.

The chain employs TRBV5-1 and TRBJ1-2; no clear D gene. The length of the CDR3 is 12 residues. CDR1 and CDR2 (germline): SGHRS, YFSETQ. The germline V and J ends were trimmed by 0 bases and 8 bases, with 8 bases remaining between them. CDR3 nucleotides: TGCGCCAGCAGCTTGGCCGGTCGAGGCTACACCTTC. Its translation: CASSLAGRGYTF.

The V and J genes are TRBV5-1 and TRBJ1-1; 9 positions match TRBD1. The V gene's germline CDR1 is SGHRS and CDR2 YFSETQ. V was pared by 5 bases and J by 3 bases, with 5 bases of the junction left unmatched. The CDR3 has 14 residues. The CDR3 region has the DNA TGCGCCAGCAGGGTCTGGGACAGGGACACTGAAGCTTTCTTT. It is translated as CASRVWDRDTEAFF.

The rearrangement links TRBV29-1 to TRBJ2-7, with unresolved D. Trimming cost V 4 bases and J 0 bases, with 7 bases left between them. This CDR3 is 12 amino acids long. CDR1 and CDR2 (germline): SQVTM, ANQGSEA. CDR3 in amino acids: CSVGSSSYEQYF. CDR3 bases: TGCAGCGTTGGGAGTTCCTCCTACGAGCAGTACTTC.

The chain employs TRBV18 and TRBJ1-1, with D perhaps matching TRBD1 (5 bases). The CDR3 has 14 residues. V lost 1 base and J lost 1, with 7 bases in between. Germline V lookup: CDR1 KGHSH, CDR2 LQKENI. For the CDR3, the DNA is TGTGCCAGCTCACCACGAAGGGGGAACACTGAAGCTTTCTTT. It codes for CASSPRRGNTEAFF.

The V call is TRBV7-3, the J call TRBJ2-2; 7 nucleotides line up with TRBD2. This CDR3 is 17 amino acids long. V was clipped by 0 bases and J by 0 bases; unmatched bases: 4. Germline values: CDR1 SGHTA, CDR2 FQGTGA. CDR3 bases: TGTGCCAGCAGCTTAACGCCTAGCGGCGCGAACACCGGGGAGCTGTTTTTT. Protein sequence: CASSLTPSGANTGELFF.